This T cell receptor (beta chain) was sequenced in a study of vaccination effects on CD4 cells after COVID-19. Sequencing used immunoSEQ multiplex PCR; TCRdb keeps in-frame clones, though not all of them. Found here are some 15,000 clones, over 70% of them singletons; the top ten hold around 24%. Sequencing was preceded by expansion of antigen-specific CD4+ T cells with viral peptide pools in the ViraFEST assay. The authors isolated CD4+ T cells after ten to eleven days of culture. SARS-CoV-2 infection was confirmed by PCR in the person between March and December 2020. As their vaccination, participants received two doses of either BNT162b2 or mRNA-1273. Study-level results: Early timepoints after infection were absent, and convalescent patients were few in the study. Whether induced by infection or by vaccine, clones showed marked clonal contraction late after vaccination. In convalescents, spike-reactive clones (those seen post-vaccine) were mainly new vaccine-induced clones.

Points on this clone: Its antigen is unknown.

The clonotype comes from a human donor who had a prior SARS-CoV-2 infection. Sequenced here: CD4+ T cells from PBMCs cultured with HCoV-NL63 spike peptides, sampled after COVID-19 vaccination.

The DNA of the CDR3 is TGTGCCAGCAGGGCAAGGGGATCTGGTAATTCACCCCTCCACTTT. Protein sequence: CASRARGSGNSPLHF. The chain employs TRBV2 and TRBJ1-6; D is possibly TRBD1 (5 bases). The germline V gene has CDR1 SNHLY and CDR2 FYNNEI. CDR3 length: 15 residues. Trimming pared 6 bases from V and 6 bases from J, leaving 15 bases between.